The following is a T cell receptor (beta chain) sequence with its context. In the same sample, other DNA sequences code for this CDR3. Per the original methods: For nucleated cells, counts were estimated from reference gene primer amplification. Clones were sequenced by immunoSEQ multiplex PCR, and TCRdb holds only the in-frame ones, with some missing. The V and J calls and clone size are taken from that table; D and trimming were inferred from the DNA. Of 150,000 or so clones detected, approximately 82% appear once; the ten largest clones hold 13% to 15%. The data belong to a study of blood T cell repertoires in COVID-19. Study background: COVID-19 samples, acute and convalescent, were from the United States, Italy and Spain. PBMCs, B-cell-depleted T cells, or T cells were the source of the cDNA or gDNA that made up the material.

The ends were cut back, 4 bases at V and 2 bases at J, with 9 bases in the middle. Germline V lookup: CDR1 SGHRS, CDR2 YFSETQ. CDR3 length: 13 residues. The sequence derives from a human donor with acute or convalescent COVID-19. The donor label of this sample is uncertain. The genes are TRBV5-1 and TRBJ1-2; D is possibly TRBD1 (6 bases). Sequences were obtained from peripheral blood. The CDR3 sequence is CASSPTGNYGYTF. CDR3 DNA sequence: TGCGCCAGCAGCCCCACAGGGAACTATGGCTACACCTTC. The entire variable domain, with the rest obtained from reference TRBV5-1 and TRBJ1-2, is as follows: KAGVTQTPRYLIKTRGQQVTLSCSPISGHRSVSWYQQTPGQGLQFLFEYFSETQRNKGNFPGRFSGRQFSNSRSEMNVSTLELGDSALYLCASSPTGNYGYTFGSGTRLTVV.